The rows below give T cell receptor beta chains drawn from one sample of a study of graft-versus-host responses after intestinal transplantation. TCRdb's copy holds only in-frame clones and misses some; the assay was immunoSEQ multiplex PCR. The table shows under 100,000 clones, with roughly 80% occurring only once. Antigen specificity for these receptors is unknown. Specimen: unstimulated CD4+ T cells sorted from spleen or lymph node cells, collected before intestinal transplant. These receptors were obtained from a human donor who received an intestinal transplant. CDR3s include the opening cysteine and the closing phenylalanine or tryptophan. A D gene is named only where the DNA matches it firmly. The listing skips clone size in some rows; elsewhere it reads once, few, many or a size class.

clone_size | j_call | d_call | v_call | cdr3_length | cdr3_aa | cdr3_nt
once | TRBJ2-7 | TRBD1 | TRBV6-1 | 15 | CASSEPGQGAGEQYF | TGTGCCAGCAGTGAACCGGGACAGGGGGCGGGGGAGCAGTACTTC
NA | TRBJ2-4 | NA | TRBV27 | 16 | CASSLDARPGKNIQYF | TGTGCCAGCAGTCTTGACGCGAGGCCGGGCAAAAACATTCAGTACTTC
few | TRBJ1-2 | TRBD1 | TRBV5-4 | 18 | CASSSVPGQGARSYGYTF | TGTGCCAGCAGCTCAGTCCCGGGACAGGGGGCGCGTAGCTATGGCTACACCTTC
NA | TRBJ2-7 | TRBD1 | TRBV7-2 | 15 | CASSLRTGGWYEQYF | TGTGCCAGCAGCCTCAGGACAGGGGGCTGGTACGAGCAGTACTTC
NA | TRBJ1-1 | NA | TRBV7-8 | 14 | CASTPWGMNTEAFF | TGTGCCAGCACCCCCTGGGGCATGAACACTGAAGCTTTCTTT
NA | TRBJ2-2 | TRBD2 | TRBV19 | 17 | CASSIGSGRTNTGELFF | TGTGCCAGTAGTATTGGTAGCGGGAGGACGAACACCGGGGAGCTGTTTTTT
once | TRBJ2-1 | TRBD2 | TRBV10-1 | 13 | CASSETTSGRQFF | TGCGCCAGCAGTGAGACAACTAGCGGGCGACAGTTCTTC
NA | TRBJ2-2 | NA | TRBV9 | 14 | CASSVPTNTGELFF | TGTGCCAGCAGCGTACCTACGAACACCGGGGAGCTGTTTTTT
NA | TRBJ2-4 | TRBD1 | TRBV28 | 14 | CASSPLDRKNIQYF | TGTGCCAGCAGTCCTCTGGACAGGAAAAACATTCAGTACTTC
NA | TRBJ2-7 | TRBD1 | TRBV7-3 | 14 | CASSFDRGPYEQYF | TGTGCCAGCAGCTTTGACAGGGGCCCCTACGAGCAGTACTTC
NA | TRBJ2-3 | TRBD1 | TRBV5-1 | 15 | CASSPGQALEYTQYF | TGCGCCAGCAGCCCGGGACAGGCCTTGGAATATACGCAGTATTTT
NA | TRBJ1-1 | TRBD1 | TRBV19 | 15 | CASSSRTGTNTEAFF | TGTGCCAGTAGTTCCCGGACAGGGACGAACACTGAAGCTTTCTTT
NA | TRBJ1-1 | NA | TRBV5-1 | 13 | CASSLDRETEAFF | TGCGCCAGCAGCTTGGACAGGGAGACTGAAGCTTTCTTT
NA | TRBJ1-6 | NA | TRBV7-6 | 16 | CASSRGKGSYNSPLHF | TGTGCCAGCAGTAGGGGCAAGGGCTCCTATAATTCACCCCTCCACTTT
NA | TRBJ2-5 | NA | TRBV5-1 | 14 | CASSSQGSQETQYF | TGCGCCAGCAGCTCCCAGGGGTCCCAAGAGACCCAGTACTTC
NA | TRBJ1-1 | TRBD1 | TRBV5-6 | 13 | CASSFAGGSEAFF | TGTGCCAGCAGCTTTGCAGGGGGCAGTGAAGCTTTCTTT
NA | TRBJ2-1 | NA | TRBV6-5 | 15 | CASSYDSSSYNEQFF | TGTGCCAGCAGTTACGACAGTAGCTCCTACAATGAGCAGTTCTTC
NA | TRBJ1-1 | NA | TRBV30 | 13 | CAWKISMNTEAFF | TGTGCCTGGAAAATTAGTATGAACACTGAAGCTTTCTTT
NA | TRBJ1-1 | NA | TRBV6-5 | 13 | CASNLVGATEAFF | TGTGCCAGCAACCTGGTGGGGGCGACTGAAGCTTTCTTT
NA | TRBJ2-7 | NA | TRBV7-8 | 12 | CASSPSGYEQYF | TGTGCCAGCAGCCCCTCGGGCTACGAGCAGTACTTC
NA | TRBJ2-2 | TRBD2 | TRBV19 | 14 | CASSLAGDTGELFF | TGTGCCAGTAGTTTAGCGGGAGACACCGGGGAGCTGTTTTTT
once | TRBJ2-5 | TRBD2 | TRBV5-6 | 15 | CASSPRTSYQETQYF | TGTGCCAGCAGCCCGAGGACTAGCTACCAAGAGACCCAGTACTTC
NA | TRBJ2-7 | TRBD1 | TRBV28 | 13 | CASSVQGPYEQYF | TGTGCCAGCAGCGTACAGGGGCCCTACGAGCAGTACTTC
NA | TRBJ1-5 | NA | TRBV4-1 | 17 | CASSPFPGSTSNQPQHF | TGCGCCAGCAGCCCGTTTCCAGGGTCAACCAGCAATCAGCCCCAGCATTTT
NA | TRBJ2-1 | TRBD2 | TRBV18 | 16 | CASSPPQRGNSNEQFF | TGTGCCAGCTCACCACCCCAGCGGGGGAACAGTAATGAGCAGTTCTTC
few | TRBJ2-5 | NA | TRBV2 | 12 | CATNGGMETQYF | TGTGCCACAAACGGCGGAATGGAGACCCAGTACTTC
NA | TRBJ2-3 | NA | TRBV2 | 13 | CASNSGGTDTQYF | TGTGCCAGCAACTCAGGGGGCACAGATACGCAGTATTTT
NA | TRBJ2-3 | NA | TRBV6-5 | 14 | CASSSYRDPDTQYF | TGTGCCAGCAGTTCCTACAGGGACCCAGATACGCAGTATTTT
NA | TRBJ2-4 | TRBD2 | TRBV6-1 | 14 | CASSPWEGINIQYF | TGTGCCAGCAGTCCGTGGGAGGGGATCAACATTCAGTACTTC